The 30 T cell receptor beta chains below were found in one sample sequenced in a study of blood T cell repertoires in COVID-19. The method was immunoSEQ multiplex PCR; TCRdb's version includes in-frame clones alone and lacks a portion of them. The table has approximately 150,000 clones, 70% to 90% seen once; the top ten hold under 5%. The sample comprised peripheral blood. These receptor sequences come from a woman in her 70s with acute or convalescent COVID-19.

The gene calls are TRBV24-1 and TRBJ2-5, with TRBD2 matching 14 bases. Germline V gene data show CDR1 as KGHDR and CDR2 as SFDVKD. The CDR3 runs 15 residues. The ends lost 9 bases at V and 7 bases at J; junction bases unmatched: 9. The CDR3 is CATEAGLAGAGTQYF. In nucleotides, the CDR3 is TGTGCCACCGAAGCGGGACTAGCGGGGGCCGGGACCCAGTACTTC.

The chain employs TRBV28 and TRBJ1-4; D gene unclear. The CDR3 covers 14 residues. V lost 6 bases and J lost 5, with 13 bases in between. The germline CDR1 and CDR2 sequences are MDHEN and SYDVKM. CDR3 sequence: CASSSLGYNEKLFF. DNA for the CDR3: TGTGCCAGCAGCAGTCTGGGCTACAATGAAAAACTGTTTTTT.

The chain has TRBV7-2 and TRBJ2-1; 8 bases map to TRBD2. The V segment lost 5 bases and the J segment 6 bases; nucleotides outside the gene matches: 6. This CDR3 spans 14 amino acids. Germline V gene lookup returns CDR1 SGHTA and CDR2 FQGNSA. The CDR3 here is CASSPGLVGNEQFF. Written as DNA, the CDR3 is TGTGCCAGCAGCCCGGGACTAGTTGGCAATGAGCAGTTCTTC.

The rearrangement joins TRBV20-1 to TRBJ2-7; 9 nucleotides agree with TRBD2. Germline-derived CDR1 and CDR2 are DFQATT and SNEGSKA (reference sequence). This CDR3 spans 16 amino acids. The V segment lost 3 bases and the J segment 5 bases; nucleotides outside the gene matches: 14. CDR3 sequence (DNA): TGCAGTGCTAGTAGCCCCTATAGCGGGAGCGGGAACGAGCAGTACTTC. This translates into CSASSPYSGSGNEQYF.

V usage is TRBV10-2 and J usage is TRBJ2-7; D possibly corresponds to TRBD2 (7 bases). V lost 8 bases, J lost 0 bases, and 20 bases lay in between. Germline V gene data show CDR1 as WSHSY and CDR2 as SAAADI. The CDR3 spans 16 residues. The CDR3 sequence is CASGNGGRGGSYEQYF. As DNA, the CDR3 is TGCGCCAGCGGGAACGGGGGGCGCGGGGGCTCCTACGAGCAGTACTTC.

The DNA for the CDR3 is TGTGCCAGCAGTCCGACAGTTGATGGCTACACCTTC. Its protein product is CASSPTVDGYTF. The chain links TRBV7-2 to TRBJ1-2; TRBD1 might be the D (5 bases). The CDR3 has 12 residues. The germline V and J ends were trimmed by 6 bases and 6 bases, with 11 bases remaining between them. CDR1 is SGHTA, CDR2 FQGNSA, per germline.

The rearrangement joins TRBV19 to TRBJ2-7, with 7 positions matching TRBD2. The CDR3 is made up of 14 amino acids. Germline assignment: CDR1 LNHDA and CDR2 SQIVND (reference sequence). J lost 4 bases, V lost 6 bases, and 9 bases had no gene match. CDR3: CASSPGGGLYEQYF. The CDR3 DNA reads as TGTGCCAGTAGCCCCGGGGGAGGGTTGTACGAGCAGTACTTC. The full variable domain, completed using reference TRBV19 and TRBJ2-7, is DGGITQSPKYLFRKEGQNVTLSCEQNLNHDAMYWYRQDPGQGLRLIYYSQIVNDFQKGDIAEGYSVSREKKESFPLTVTSAQKNPTAFYLCASSPGGGLYEQYFGPGTRLTVT.

This clone has more than one count but fewer than ten. CDR3 amino acids: CASTWQGNPMDTQYF. As DNA, the CDR3 is TGCGCCAGCACATGGCAGGGTAATCCTATGGATACGCAGTATTTT. This chain connects TRBV5-1 to TRBJ2-3, with D maybe TRBD1 (5 bases). The germline V gene encodes CDR1 SGHRS and CDR2 YFSETQ. The CDR3 contains 15 residues. V was pared by 6 bases and J by 6 bases, with 20 bases between.

This chain uses TRBV28 with TRBJ1-2, with 8 nucleotides matching TRBD1. Unmatched junction bases numbered 7, after V lost 6 bases and J lost 4 bases. CDR1 is MDHEN, CDR2 SYDVKM, per germline. CDR3 length equals 14 residues. CDR3: CASRKSGGSYGYTF. The CDR3 bases are TGTGCCAGCAGAAAATCAGGGGGCAGCTATGGCTACACCTTC.

The V gene is TRBV29-1, the J gene TRBJ2-5, with a weak D call TRBD1 (6 bases). The CDR3 runs 15 residues. The V gene lost 3 bases and the J gene lost 3 bases, with 17 bases spanning the gap. Germline assignment: CDR1 SQVTM and CDR2 ANQGSEA. The CDR3 DNA follows: TGCAGCGTTGAGCGCAGGGGAGCACCAAAAGAGACCCAGTACTTC. This gives the protein CSVERRGAPKETQYF. The full variable domain, in which reference TRBV29-1 and TRBJ2-5 provide the parts outside the CDR3, is SAVISQKPSRDICQRGTSLTIQCQVDSQVTMMFWYRQQPGQSLTLIATANQGSEATYESGFVIDKFPISRPNLTFSTLTVSNMSPEDSSIYLCSVERRGAPKETQYFGPGTRLLVL.

The chain joins TRBV6-2 or TRBV6-3 to TRBJ2-5; 9 nucleotides line up with TRBD2. The germline CDR1 and CDR2 sequences are MNHEY and SVGEGT. With 5 bases clipped from V and 5 bases from J, the junction kept 12 bases outside the gene matches. The CDR3 totals 16 residues. The CDR3 region is CASSPGTSRTRETQYF. CDR3 nucleotide sequence: TGTGCCAGCAGTCCCGGGACTAGCAGAACTAGGGAGACCCAGTACTTC.

This sequence joins TRBV18 and TRBJ2-7, with TRBD2 as a possible D gene (6 bases). The CDR3 consists of 14 residues. CDR1 KGHSH and CDR2 LQKENI come from the germline V gene. The V end lost 3 bases, the J end lost 2 bases, and 11 bases lay between the germline ends. Written as DNA, the CDR3 is TGTGCCAGCTCACCGGACTACTCGGCCTACGAGCAGTACTTC. This codes for CASSPDYSAYEQYF.

V and J are TRBV6-5 and TRBJ1-2; TRBD1 matches 11 bases. In germline, CDR1 is MNHEY, CDR2 SVGAGI. The CDR3 contains 13 residues. Losses at the gene ends were 7 bases for V and 4 bases for J; bases not matched to a gene: 2. DNA of the CDR3: TGTGCCAGCACAGGGACAGGGGGCTATGGCTACACCTTC. Translation gives CASTGTGGYGYTF.

The genes are TRBV11-2 and TRBJ1-5; perhaps TRBD1 as D (6 bases). The ends were cut back, 5 bases at V and 6 bases at J, with 17 bases in the middle. There are 15 residues in the CDR3. Germline V gene lookup returns CDR1 SGHAT and CDR2 FQNNGV. The CDR3 coding sequence is TGTGCCAGCAGCCAAGAGCAGGGGTTGGGTCAGCCCCAGCATTTT. Translating it yields CASSQEQGLGQPQHF.

This chain links TRBV24-1 with TRBJ2-3, with 7 nucleotides matching TRBD1. Unmatched junction bases numbered 4, after V lost 9 bases and J lost 2 bases. Germline V gene data show CDR1 as KGHDR and CDR2 as SFDVKD. This CDR3 is built from 13 residues. CDR3 bases: TGTGCCACCCGGGACAGTAACACAGATACGCAGTATTTT. The encoded protein is CATRDSNTDTQYF.

V gene TRBV18 combines with J gene TRBJ1-4; 7 bases line up with TRBD1. The J segment lost 8 bases and the V segment lost 3 bases, leaving 9 bases of the junction unmatched. Germline CDR1 KGHSH, CDR2 LQKENI. CDR3 length equals 15 residues. This CDR3 reads CASSPFRQGREKLFF. In nucleotides, the CDR3 is TGTGCCAGCTCACCTTTCAGACAGGGCAGAGAAAAACTGTTTTTT.

This clone was seen only once. J is TRBJ1-6 and V is TRBV5-1; D perhaps matches TRBD1 (5 bases). The CDR3 length is 14 residues. From germline, CDR1 is SGHRS and CDR2 YFSETQ. V lost 1 base and J 10 bases, leaving 12 bases between the germline ends. CDR3 amino acids: CASSLWGELSPLHF. Written as DNA, the CDR3 is TGCGCCAGCAGCTTGTGGGGGGAGCTCTCACCCCTCCACTTT. The full variable domain, with the rest looked up from reference TRBV5-1 and TRBJ1-6, is KAGVTQTPRYLIKTRGQQVTLSCSPISGHRSVSWYQQTPGQGLQFLFEYFSETQRNKGNFPGRFSGRQFSNSRSEMNVSTLELGDSALYLCASSLWGELSPLHFGNGTRLTVT.

The CDR3 here is CASSQDLGKATNEKLFF. The CDR3 bases are TGCGCCAGCAGCCAAGATCTAGGCAAGGCAACTAATGAAAAACTGTTTTTT. V and J are TRBV4-1 and TRBJ1-4, with unresolved D. There are 17 residues in the CDR3. The germline V gene encodes CDR1 MGHRA and CDR2 YSYEKL. Trimming took 0 bases from V and 0 from J, leaving 11 bases between them.

This sequence joins TRBV30 and TRBJ1-4; D is unresolved. Germline V gene data show CDR1 as GTSNPN and CDR2 as SVGIG (reference sequence). CDR3 size: 15 residues. Deletions cut 6 bases from V and 7 bases from J, with 21 bases between. CDR3 nucleotide sequence: TGTGCCTGTACCGGGCCTAACGGAGGTGGTGAAAAACTGTTTTTT. Its translation: CACTGPNGGGEKLFF.

J is TRBJ1-6 and V is TRBV7-9, with D perhaps TRBD1 (6 bases). This CDR3 region has 16 residues. The V end was cut by 5 bases, the J end by 6 bases, with 17 bases between. Germline-derived CDR1 and CDR2 are SEHNR and FQNEAQ (reference sequence). CDR3 in amino acids: CASSPAGGGVNSPLHF. The CDR3 region has the DNA TGTGCCAGCAGCCCGGCGGGCGGGGGCGTTAATTCACCCCTCCACTTT.

The J gene is TRBJ1-3, the V gene TRBV7-8; TRBD1 agrees at 7 bases. Germline CDR1 and CDR2: SGHVS and FQNEAQ. The J segment lost 0 bases and the V segment lost 3 bases, leaving 5 bases of the junction unmatched. The CDR3 spans 16 residues. This CDR3 is CASSFRDSTSGNTIYF. In nucleotides, the CDR3 is TGTGCCAGCAGCTTCCGGGACAGCACCTCTGGAAACACCATATATTTT.

This clone was found once. The chain couples TRBV3-1 (or the pseudogene TRBV3-2) to TRBJ1-1, with a weak D call TRBD1 (6 bases). Trimming removed 0 bases at V and 0 bases at J, with 14 bases between. Germline CDR1 LGHDT, CDR2 YNNKEL (reference sequence). The CDR3 spans 17 residues. CDR3 in amino acids: CASSQDSNNRVNTEAFF. The CDR3, as DNA: TGTGCCAGCAGCCAAGACTCGAACAACAGGGTGAACACTGAAGCTTTCTTT.

The J gene is TRBJ1-4, the V gene TRBV10-3, with D possibly matching TRBD1 (6 bases). V lost 3 bases, J lost 3 bases, and 14 bases lay in between. The CDR3 covers 16 residues. Germline V gene lookup returns CDR1 ENHRY and CDR2 SYGVKD. The DNA for the CDR3 is TGTGCCATCAGTGAAACGCTGGGGGCGTCTAATGAAAAACTGTTTTTT. Amino acids: CAISETLGASNEKLFF.

The chain combines TRBV19 with TRBJ1-2; 12 nucleotides agree with TRBD1. The germline V gene has CDR1 LNHDA and CDR2 SQIVND (reference sequence). This CDR3 has 19 amino acids. V gave up 6 bases and J gave up 2 bases; unmatched junction bases: 16. In DNA, the CDR3 is TGTGCCAGTAGCCCAATTCGTTCCGGGACAGGGGGCCAGAACTATGGCTACACCTTC. Translation: CASSPIRSGTGGQNYGYTF.

The V call is TRBV18, the J call TRBJ2-3; D gene unclear. Germline lookup yields CDR1 KGHSH and CDR2 LQKENI. The CDR3 is 15 amino acids. Deletions cut 3 bases from V and 8 bases from J, with 18 bases between. CDR3 in DNA: TGTGCCAGCTCACCTCCCTCCCAATTCGGCGGTACGCAGTATTTT. Translating gives CASSPPSQFGGTQYF.

This clone was picked up one time. The gene calls are TRBV11-2 and TRBJ1-2; 10 bases fit TRBD1. The V segment lost 4 bases and the J segment 7 bases; nucleotides outside the gene matches: 3. Germline CDR1 SGHAT, CDR2 FQNNGV. The CDR3 length is 13 residues. The CDR3 coding sequence is TGTGCCAGCAGCTGGGACAGGGGAGTTGGCTACACCTTC. Its protein product is CASSWDRGVGYTF.

The chain joins TRBV5-1 to TRBJ1-4; no clear D gene. CDR1 is SGHRS, CDR2 YFSETQ, per germline. V was clipped by 3 bases and J by 7 bases, with 10 bases between them. The CDR3 totals 13 residues. The CDR3 region is CASSWEGGEKLFF. CDR3 DNA sequence: TGCGCCAGCAGCTGGGAGGGAGGTGAAAAACTGTTTTTT.

V usage is TRBV29-1 and J usage is TRBJ2-7, with unresolved D. V lost 8 bases to trimming and J lost 8 bases, with 10 bases between them. This CDR3 has 9 amino acids. CDR1 is SQVTM, CDR2 ANQGSEA, per germline. The CDR3 DNA reads as TGCAGCCCTGCGTTAAAGCAGTACTTC. Its protein product is CSPALKQYF.

This chain joins TRBV6-2 or TRBV6-3 and TRBJ1-5; 7 bases are shared with TRBD1. Germline CDR1 is MNHEY and CDR2 is SVGEGT. V was pared by 2 bases and J by 8 bases, with 9 bases of the junction left unmatched. This CDR3 contains 15 residues. CDR3 in amino acids: CASSYRTGEYEPQHF. CDR3 coding DNA: TGTGCCAGCAGTTACAGAACAGGGGAGTACGAGCCCCAGCATTTT.

The genes are TRBV5-5 and TRBJ2-2, with 8 bases that match TRBD2. V dropped 4 bases and J dropped 6; count of bases not matched to a gene: 11. This CDR3 region has 16 residues. Germline CDR1 is SGHKS and CDR2 is YYEKEE (reference sequence). CDR3: CASSPRNSGVAGELFF. In DNA, the CDR3 is TGTGCCAGCAGCCCCAGGAATAGCGGGGTGGCCGGGGAGCTGTTTTTT.